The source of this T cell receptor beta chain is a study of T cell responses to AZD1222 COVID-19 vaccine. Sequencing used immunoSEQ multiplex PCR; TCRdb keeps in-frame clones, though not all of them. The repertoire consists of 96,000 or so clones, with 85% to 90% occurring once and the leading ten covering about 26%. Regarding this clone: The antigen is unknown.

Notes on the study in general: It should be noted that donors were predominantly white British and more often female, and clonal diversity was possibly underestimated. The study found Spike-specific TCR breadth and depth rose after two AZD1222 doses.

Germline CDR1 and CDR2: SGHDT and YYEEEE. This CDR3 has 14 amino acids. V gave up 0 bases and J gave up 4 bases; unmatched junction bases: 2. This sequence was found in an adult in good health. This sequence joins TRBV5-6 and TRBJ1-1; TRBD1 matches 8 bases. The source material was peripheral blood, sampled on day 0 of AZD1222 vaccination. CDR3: CASSLGRGLTEAFF. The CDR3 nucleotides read TGTGCCAGCAGCTTGGGCAGGGGGCTCACTGAAGCTTTCTTT.